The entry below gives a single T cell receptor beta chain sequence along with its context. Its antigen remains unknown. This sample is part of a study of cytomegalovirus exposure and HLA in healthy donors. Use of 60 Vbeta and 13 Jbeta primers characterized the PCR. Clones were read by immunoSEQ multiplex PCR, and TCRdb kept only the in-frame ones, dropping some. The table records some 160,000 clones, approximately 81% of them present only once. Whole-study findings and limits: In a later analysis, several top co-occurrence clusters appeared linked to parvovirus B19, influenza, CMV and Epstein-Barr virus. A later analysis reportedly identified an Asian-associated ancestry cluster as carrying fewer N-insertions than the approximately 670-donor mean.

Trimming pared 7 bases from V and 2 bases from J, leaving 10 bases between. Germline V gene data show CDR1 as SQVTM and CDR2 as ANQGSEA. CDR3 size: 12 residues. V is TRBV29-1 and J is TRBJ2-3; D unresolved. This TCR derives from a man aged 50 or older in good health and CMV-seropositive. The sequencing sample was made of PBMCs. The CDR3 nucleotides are TGCAGCGCAAAGGAGTACACAGATACGCAGTATTTT. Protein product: CSAKEYTDTQYF.